A selection of T cell receptor beta chains follows, all from one sample in a study of blood T cell repertoires in COVID-19. Clones were sequenced by immunoSEQ multiplex PCR, and TCRdb holds only the in-frame ones, with some missing. The sample lists roughly 130,000 clones; roughly 90% were seen once. Input material: peripheral blood. These receptors were obtained from a man aged 50-59 years with active COVID-19. CDR3s include the opening cysteine and the closing phenylalanine or tryptophan. The D gene is left open where the match is weak. Clone size appears in some rows only: once, few, many, or a class for an expanded clone.

j_call: TRBJ2-1
d_call: TRBD2
clone_size: .
v_call: TRBV5-1
cdr3_nt: TGCGCCAGCAGCTTGGAGCTAGCGGGAGGGAAGGAGCAGTTCTTC
cdr3_aa: CASSLELAGGKEQFF

j_call: TRBJ1-5
d_call: .
clone_size: .
v_call: TRBV11-3
cdr3_nt: TGTGCCAGCAGCTTAGATCACCCCCTGGCACGCAGGAGCAATCAGCCCCAGCATTTT
cdr3_aa: CASSLDHPLARRSNQPQHF

j_call: TRBJ2-1
d_call: TRBD2
clone_size: .
v_call: TRBV6-5
cdr3_nt: TGTGCCAGCCTACCGCGGACTAGCACGAACAATGAGCAGTTCTTC
cdr3_aa: CASLPRTSTNNEQFF

j_call: TRBJ2-5
d_call: TRBD1
clone_size: .
v_call: TRBV3-1/TRBV3-2
cdr3_nt: TGTGCCAGCAGCCTATCCCAAAGACAGGGAAGAGAGACCCAGTACTTC
cdr3_aa: CASSLSQRQGRETQYF

j_call: TRBJ2-1
d_call: .
clone_size: .
v_call: TRBV3-1/TRBV3-2
cdr3_nt: TGTGCCAGCAGCCACGGACTGGGATCTGGCTCCTACAATGAGCAGTTCTTC
cdr3_aa: CASSHGLGSGSYNEQFF

j_call: TRBJ1-5
d_call: .
clone_size: .
v_call: TRBV2
cdr3_nt: TGTGCCAGCAGAGAAGACCGGTATAGCAATCAGCCCCAGCATTTT
cdr3_aa: CASREDRYSNQPQHF

j_call: TRBJ2-3
d_call: TRBD1
clone_size: .
v_call: TRBV24-1
cdr3_nt: TGTGCCACCTCGACAGGGACAGATACGCAGTATTTT
cdr3_aa: CATSTGTDTQYF

j_call: TRBJ1-5
d_call: .
clone_size: .
v_call: TRBV18
cdr3_nt: TGTGCCAGCTCACCCCAAACCGGTGGTCAGCCCCAGCATTTT
cdr3_aa: CASSPQTGGQPQHF

j_call: TRBJ2-7
d_call: TRBD2
clone_size: .
v_call: TRBV3-1/TRBV3-2
cdr3_nt: TGTGCCAGCAGCCCCAGGACTAGCGGGGGCTACGAGCAGTACTTC
cdr3_aa: CASSPRTSGGYEQYF

j_call: TRBJ2-5
d_call: .
clone_size: once
v_call: TRBV3-1/TRBV3-2
cdr3_nt: TGTGCCAGCAGCCAAGGGCAGCGAGAGACCCAGTACTTC
cdr3_aa: CASSQGQRETQYF

j_call: TRBJ2-3
d_call: TRBD2
clone_size: .
v_call: TRBV12-3/TRBV12-4
cdr3_nt: TGTGCCAGCACCCGAGGACTAGCGGGGGTGTATTTT
cdr3_aa: CASTRGLAGVYF

j_call: TRBJ2-1
d_call: TRBD2
clone_size: .
v_call: TRBV6-5
cdr3_nt: TGTGCCAGCAGACACACTAGCGGCTCCTACAATGAGCAGTTCTTC
cdr3_aa: CASRHTSGSYNEQFF

j_call: TRBJ2-1
d_call: .
clone_size: .
v_call: TRBV29-1
cdr3_nt: TGCAGCGTACGGAGCTACAATGAGCAGTTCTTC
cdr3_aa: CSVRSYNEQFF

j_call: TRBJ1-1
d_call: .
clone_size: .
v_call: TRBV5-8
cdr3_nt: TGTGCCAGCAGCTTGGCCCCAGACAGACAGAACACTGAAGCTTTCTTT
cdr3_aa: CASSLAPDRQNTEAFF

j_call: TRBJ1-2
d_call: TRBD1
clone_size: .
v_call: TRBV3-1/TRBV3-2
cdr3_nt: TGTGCCAGCAGCCAAGATCACAGGGGAATCTATGGCTACACCTTC
cdr3_aa: CASSQDHRGIYGYTF

j_call: TRBJ1-1
d_call: .
clone_size: .
v_call: TRBV19
cdr3_nt: TGTGCCAGTAGGGTTCAGGAGGGAATGAACACTGAAGCTTTCTTT
cdr3_aa: CASRVQEGMNTEAFF

j_call: TRBJ2-1
d_call: .
clone_size: .
v_call: TRBV29-1
cdr3_nt: TGCAGCGTTCACGGGGGATCCTACAATGAGCAGTTCTTC
cdr3_aa: CSVHGGSYNEQFF

j_call: TRBJ2-1
d_call: .
clone_size: .
v_call: TRBV11-3
cdr3_nt: TGTGCCAGCAGCTTAGGATCGGGAGTAGGGATCTACAATGAGCAGTTCTTC
cdr3_aa: CASSLGSGVGIYNEQFF

j_call: TRBJ2-1
d_call: TRBD1
clone_size: .
v_call: TRBV4-1
cdr3_nt: TGCGCCAGCAGCCCCCACGGGGTGACAGGGGGCAGTGAGCAGTTCTTC
cdr3_aa: CASSPHGVTGGSEQFF

j_call: TRBJ2-3
d_call: .
clone_size: once
v_call: TRBV7-9
cdr3_nt: TGTGCCAGCAGCTTTAGCCGTGGAGGGGGCGCTGGCACAGATACGCAGTATTTT
cdr3_aa: CASSFSRGGGAGTDTQYF

j_call: TRBJ2-5
d_call: TRBD2
clone_size: .
v_call: TRBV7-9
cdr3_nt: TGTGCCAGCAGCCTAGCGGGGGCGTACCAAGAGACCCAGTACTTC
cdr3_aa: CASSLAGAYQETQYF

j_call: TRBJ2-7
d_call: TRBD1
clone_size: .
v_call: TRBV5-1
cdr3_nt: TGCGCCAGCAGCTTGGGGACAGGGGTAATGGAGCAGTACTTC
cdr3_aa: CASSLGTGVMEQYF

j_call: TRBJ1-1
d_call: TRBD1
clone_size: once
v_call: TRBV7-9
cdr3_nt: TGTGCCAGCAGTCACACAGGGGGTGGCACTGAAGCTTTCTTT
cdr3_aa: CASSHTGGGTEAFF

j_call: TRBJ2-5
d_call: TRBD1
clone_size: .
v_call: TRBV7-2
cdr3_nt: TGTGCCAGCAGCTCTACAGGGACAGGGGACCGTGAAGAGACCCAGTACTTC
cdr3_aa: CASSSTGTGDREETQYF

j_call: TRBJ1-1
d_call: .
clone_size: .
v_call: TRBV27
cdr3_nt: TGTGCCAGCAGGATAAATAGGGGGGGGAACACTGAAGCTTTCTTT
cdr3_aa: CASRINRGGNTEAFF

j_call: TRBJ1-1
d_call: TRBD1
clone_size: .
v_call: TRBV7-3
cdr3_nt: TGTGCCAGCAAAAGACAGGGTGTGGACACTGAAGCTTTCTTT
cdr3_aa: CASKRQGVDTEAFF

j_call: TRBJ2-1
d_call: .
clone_size: few
v_call: TRBV4-1
cdr3_nt: TGCGCCAGCAGCCAATCGGCGGGCGTTATCACTGAGCAGTTCTTC
cdr3_aa: CASSQSAGVITEQFF

j_call: TRBJ2-1
d_call: .
clone_size: .
v_call: TRBV9
cdr3_nt: TGTGCCAGCAGCGCAGGACGCCCCGGGGACAATGAGCAGTTCTTC
cdr3_aa: CASSAGRPGDNEQFF

j_call: TRBJ1-6
d_call: .
clone_size: .
v_call: TRBV19
cdr3_nt: TGTGCCAGTAGTCTCCTGAGCTCCTATAATTCACCCCTCCACTTT
cdr3_aa: CASSLLSSYNSPLHF

j_call: TRBJ1-1
d_call: .
clone_size: .
v_call: TRBV1
cdr3_nt: TGCACCAGCTTAAAGACCCCACAACAGGATTTCGAAGCTTTCTTT
cdr3_aa: CTSLKTPQQDFEAFF

j_call: TRBJ2-3
d_call: .
clone_size: .
v_call: TRBV3-1/TRBV3-2
cdr3_nt: TGTGCCAGCAGCCTAATTGTTGGGGCTAGCGCTTCCACAGATACGCAGTATTTT
cdr3_aa: CASSLIVGASASTDTQYF

j_call: TRBJ1-6
d_call: .
clone_size: .
v_call: TRBV7-2
cdr3_nt: TGTGCCAGCAGCCCACAGGGTCCCATCTATAATTCACCCCTCCACTTT
cdr3_aa: CASSPQGPIYNSPLHF

j_call: TRBJ1-4
d_call: TRBD1
clone_size: .
v_call: TRBV19
cdr3_nt: TGTGCCAGTAGTATACCCGGACAGGGAATGAGTGAAAAACTGTTTTTT
cdr3_aa: CASSIPGQGMSEKLFF

j_call: TRBJ2-2
d_call: TRBD2
clone_size: .
v_call: TRBV6-2/TRBV6-3
cdr3_nt: TGTGCCAGCAGTTCCCCCCATAGCGGGGGTAGCGGGGAGCTGTTTTTT
cdr3_aa: CASSSPHSGGSGELFF

j_call: TRBJ1-5
d_call: .
clone_size: once
v_call: TRBV2
cdr3_nt: TGTGCCAGCAGAGTAGACAGTTATAGCAATCAGCCCCAGCATTTT
cdr3_aa: CASRVDSYSNQPQHF

j_call: TRBJ1-2
d_call: TRBD1
clone_size: .
v_call: TRBV6-5
cdr3_nt: TGTGCCAGCACCGAAAGTGGCAGGGGGCTAGGTGGCTACACCTTC
cdr3_aa: CASTESGRGLGGYTF

j_call: TRBJ2-3
d_call: TRBD2
clone_size: .
v_call: TRBV18
cdr3_nt: TGTGCCAGCTCAACCCGGGGGGGTTTGGATACGCAGTATTTT
cdr3_aa: CASSTRGGLDTQYF

j_call: TRBJ2-1
d_call: TRBD2
clone_size: .
v_call: TRBV5-1
cdr3_nt: TGCGCCAGCAGCCCCGGGACTAGCGGGTCCTACAATGAGCAGTTCTTC
cdr3_aa: CASSPGTSGSYNEQFF

j_call: TRBJ2-5
d_call: .
clone_size: .
v_call: TRBV5-1
cdr3_nt: TGCGCCAGCAGCTTAGGACGGGAGTCAGAGACCCAGTACTTC
cdr3_aa: CASSLGRESETQYF

j_call: TRBJ2-1
d_call: TRBD2
clone_size: .
v_call: TRBV19
cdr3_nt: TGTGCCAGTAGTGAGGAGCTAGCGGGGGACTCCTACAATGAGCAGTTCTTC
cdr3_aa: CASSEELAGDSYNEQFF

j_call: TRBJ2-1
d_call: .
clone_size: .
v_call: TRBV5-1
cdr3_nt: TGCGCCAGCAGCCCGACTTTTCGTGGGAGTTACAATGAGCAGTTCTTC
cdr3_aa: CASSPTFRGSYNEQFF

j_call: TRBJ2-5
d_call: TRBD2
clone_size: .
v_call: TRBV29-1
cdr3_nt: TGCAGCGTCCCCTCGGGACTAGCGGCTTGGACCCGGGAGACCCAGTACTTC
cdr3_aa: CSVPSGLAAWTRETQYF

j_call: TRBJ2-4
d_call: .
clone_size: .
v_call: TRBV18
cdr3_nt: TGTGCCAGCTCACCCTCAGGGGTGGGTAACATTCAGTACTTC
cdr3_aa: CASSPSGVGNIQYF

j_call: TRBJ2-2
d_call: .
clone_size: .
v_call: TRBV9
cdr3_nt: TGTGCCAGCAGCGTACAGGGGACCGGGGAGCTGTTTTTT
cdr3_aa: CASSVQGTGELFF

j_call: TRBJ2-2
d_call: .
clone_size: .
v_call: TRBV13
cdr3_nt: TGTGCCAGCAGCTTAGCCCGCGGGACCGGGGAGCTGTTTTTT
cdr3_aa: CASSLARGTGELFF

j_call: TRBJ1-2
d_call: TRBD1
clone_size: .
v_call: TRBV20-1
cdr3_nt: TGCAGTTGGGACAGGGTGGATGGCTACACCTTC
cdr3_aa: CSWDRVDGYTF